This T cell receptor (beta chain) was sequenced during a study of CD8 T cells in Susac syndrome. RNA in amounts of roughly 0.5 to 1 ug was reverse transcribed with random hexamers. TCRdb fed the immunoSEQ multiplex PCR reads into MiXCR, producing one record per CDR3 protein. This table has more than 95,000 distinct CDR3 sequences, more than 90% appearing once. TEMRA cells were FACS-enriched, while CD8+ and CD4+ T cells were negatively isolated. Sequencing was done on a sample of CD4+ T cells from PBMCs. The sequence came from a human donor in good health.

The CDR3 region is CASSMLAYEQYF. CDR3 nucleotides: TGTGCCAGCAGTATGCTTGCCTACGAGCAGTACTTC. The rearrangement links TRBV6-2 or TRBV6-3 to TRBJ2-7; no clear D gene. Trimming shortened V by 5 bases and J by 2 bases, and 7 bases separated the two germline ends. CDR3 length: 12 amino acids. The V gene's germline CDR1 is MNHEY and CDR2 SVGEGT.